This T cell receptor (beta chain) comes out of a study of T cell repertoires in cytomegalovirus infection. Turning to the study itself: Used in the study were CMV epitopes, some recently identified and HLA-C-restricted, others well-studied and HLA-B-restricted.

About this clonotype itself: Antigen: not known.

Germline-derived CDR1 and CDR2 are MNHEY and SMNVEV (reference sequence). Trimming removed 6 bases from V and 5 bases from J; junction bases left unmatched: 10. The CDR3 has 16 residues. TCRdb reanalysed the reads using MiXCR and keeps one entry per CDR3 protein. The sample holds about 920,000 distinct CDR3 sequences, approximately 32% seen once. The sequence was obtained from a human donor in good health (CMV status not recorded). Some clones in this sample may be carry-over from other donors' samples. V gene TRBV27 combines with J gene TRBJ2-2, with 9 bases aligning to TRBD1. Sequences were derived from cultured CD8+ T cells from PBMCs, sampled from culture after CMV antigen stimulation. CDR3 residues: CASRKSQGARTGELFF. DNA of the CDR3: TGTGCCAGCAGGAAGTCACAGGGGGCACGGACCGGGGAGCTGTTTTTT.